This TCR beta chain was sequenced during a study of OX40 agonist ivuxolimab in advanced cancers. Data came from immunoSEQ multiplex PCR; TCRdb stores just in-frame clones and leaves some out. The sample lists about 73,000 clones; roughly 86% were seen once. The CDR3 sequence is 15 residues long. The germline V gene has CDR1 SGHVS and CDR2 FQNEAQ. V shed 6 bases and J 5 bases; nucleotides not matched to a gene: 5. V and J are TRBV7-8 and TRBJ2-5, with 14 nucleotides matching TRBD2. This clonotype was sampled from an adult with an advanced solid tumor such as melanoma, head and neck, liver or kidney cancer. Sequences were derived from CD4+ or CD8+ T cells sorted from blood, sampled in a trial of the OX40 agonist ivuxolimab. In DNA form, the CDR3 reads TGTGCCAGCAGAAGGACTAGCGGGGGGTTGGAGACCCAGTACTTC. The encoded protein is CASRRTSGGLETQYF.